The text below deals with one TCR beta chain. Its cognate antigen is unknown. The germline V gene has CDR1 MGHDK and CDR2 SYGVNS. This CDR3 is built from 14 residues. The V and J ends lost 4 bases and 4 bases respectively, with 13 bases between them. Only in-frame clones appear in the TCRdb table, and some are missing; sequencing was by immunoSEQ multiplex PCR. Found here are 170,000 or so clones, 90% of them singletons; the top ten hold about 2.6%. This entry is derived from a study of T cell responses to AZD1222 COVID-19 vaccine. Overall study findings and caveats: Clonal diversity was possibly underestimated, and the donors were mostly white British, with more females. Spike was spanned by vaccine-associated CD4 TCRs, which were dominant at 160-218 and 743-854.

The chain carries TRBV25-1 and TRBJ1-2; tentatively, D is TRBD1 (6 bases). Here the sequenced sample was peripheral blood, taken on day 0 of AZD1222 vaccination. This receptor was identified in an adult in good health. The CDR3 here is CASSGTRGSYGYTF. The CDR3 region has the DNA TGTGCCAGCAGTGGCACCAGGGGCTCCTATGGCTACACCTTC.